This note documents a single T cell receptor (beta chain) sequence. Each of two time points yielded around 5.8 milliliters of peripheral venous blood. The entry originates in a study of prognosis after radiotherapy for stage I lung cancer. Study-wide background: Approximately 15 cases involved newly diagnosed primary stage I lung tumors, and roughly 5 involved oligometastatic NSCLC subsequent to surgical resection of the primary tumor. At a biologically effective dose of at least 100 Gy and in 3 to 5 fractions, SBRT was the radiotherapy delivered.

By two-round multiplex PCR, the TCR beta CDR3 was amplified from genomic DNA. First-round PCR, the initial amplification, used primers specific to each TRBV and TRBJ gene. TCRdb fed the multiplex PCR reads into MiXCR, producing one record per CDR3 protein. The sample records around 28,000 distinct CDR3 sequences, around half being singletons. The sequence was collected from a donor aged 50 or older with non-small cell lung cancer. The sample was PBMCs, taken before or after stereotactic body radiation therapy (not recorded which).

The CDR3 spells CASSLRTATNEKLFF. The CDR3 bases are TGTGCCAGCAGCTTAAGGACAGCAACTAATGAAAAACTGTTTTTT. This chain connects TRBV7-2 to TRBJ1-4, with a weak D call TRBD1 (6 bases). Germline CDR1 is SGHTA and CDR2 is FQGNSA. This CDR3 region has 15 residues. Trimming shortened V by 2 bases and J by 0 bases, and 7 bases separated the two germline ends.